What follows are 2 T cell receptor beta chains derived from one specimen sequenced in a study of blood T cell repertoires in COVID-19. Sequencing was performed with immunoSEQ multiplex PCR; in TCRdb, only in-frame clones are kept and a portion is missing. Of 50,000 to 70,000 clones detected, roughly 79% appear once; the ten largest clones hold about 5.3%. Sequences were obtained from peripheral blood. The receptors were gathered from a human donor in a cohort sampled during active COVID-19.

V and J are TRBV14 and TRBJ1-2; tentatively, D is TRBD1 (6 bases). Trimming pared 2 bases from V and 8 bases from J, leaving 12 bases between. Per the germline V gene, CDR1 is SGHDN and CDR2 is FVKESK. CDR3 length: 13 amino acids. The CDR3 region has the DNA TGTGCCAGCAGCCAACTCAGGACAGAAGGCTACACCTTC. The encoded protein is CASSQLRTEGYTF. Drawing the rest from reference TRBV14 and TRBJ1-2, the complete variable domain is EAGVTQFPSHSVIEKGQTVTLRCDPISGHDNLYWYRRVMGKEIKFLLHFVKESKQDESGMPNNRFLAERTGGTYSTLKVQPAELEDSGVYFCASSQLRTEGYTFGSGTRLTVV.

Turning to this clone: This same CDR3 is encoded by further DNA sequences in the sample. V usage is TRBV27 and J usage is TRBJ2-7; 10 positions match TRBD2. There are 14 residues in the CDR3. Losses at the gene ends were 6 bases for V and 2 bases for J; bases not matched to a gene: 4. Germline V gene data show CDR1 as MNHEY and CDR2 as SMNVEV (reference sequence). CDR3 sequence: CASSPGTSAYEQYF. The CDR3 bases are TGTGCCAGCAGCCCCGGGACTAGCGCCTACGAGCAGTACTTC.